Following are 20 T cell receptor beta chains from one sample sequenced in a study of siplizumab effects on memory and regulatory T cells. TCRdb's copy holds only in-frame clones and misses some; the assay was immunoSEQ multiplex PCR. The profile shows 85,000 to 130,000 clones, more than 85% of them singletons. What was sequenced was CD4+ T cells sorted from blood. The receptors were gathered from a human donor in good health. Some clones in this sample may be carry-over from other donors' samples.

This clone has only one observation. The chain is built from TRBV14 and TRBJ2-6, with D hard to call. V lost 0 bases, J lost 1 base, and 10 bases lay in between. This CDR3 contains 17 residues. From germline, CDR1 is SGHDN and CDR2 FVKESK. The chain's CDR3 is CASSQDQVFSGANVLTF. The CDR3 DNA is TGTGCCAGCAGCCAAGATCAGGTCTTTTCTGGGGCCAACGTCCTGACTTTC.

This chain connects TRBV19 to TRBJ2-2; 8 nucleotides line up with TRBD1. The V and J ends lost 4 bases and 5 bases, in that order; junction bases with no gene match: 6. Germline V gives CDR1 LNHDA, CDR2 SQIVND (reference sequence). The CDR3 covers 15 residues. This chain's CDR3 is CASSRGTGGTGELFF. For the CDR3, the DNA is TGTGCCAGTAGTAGAGGGACAGGCGGGACCGGGGAGCTGTTTTTT.

V and J are TRBV5-1 and TRBJ2-6, with D possibly being TRBD2 (5 bases). The CDR3 runs to 17 residues. Germline V gives CDR1 SGHRS, CDR2 YFSETQ. V was pared by 4 bases and J by 0 bases, with 14 bases between. CDR3 residues: CASSPEGANSGANVLTF. Here the CDR3 DNA reads TGCGCCAGCAGCCCCGAGGGCGCTAACTCTGGGGCCAACGTCCTGACTTTC.

CDR3 amino acids: CASSLRHTGELFF. The CDR3 nucleotides read TGTGCCAGCAGCTTGCGGCACACCGGGGAGCTGTTTTTT. V gene TRBV11-3 combines with J gene TRBJ2-2; no clear D. The CDR3 is 13 amino acids. V was cut by 3 bases and J by 3 bases, with 5 bases left in between. CDR1 SGHNT and CDR2 YENEEA come from the germline V gene. Filled out from reference TRBV11-3 and TRBJ2-2, the complete variable domain reads EAGVVQSPRYKIIEKKQPVAFWCNPISGHNTLYWYLQNLGQGPELLIRYENEEAVDDSQLPKDRFSAERLKGVDSTLKIQPAELGDSAVYLCASSLRHTGELFFGEGSRLTVL.

The rearrangement links TRBV15 to TRBJ1-5, with D unresolved. This CDR3 comprises 17 residues. V dropped 2 bases and J dropped 0 bases, with 14 bases sitting between them. The germline V gene encodes CDR1 LNHNV and CDR2 YYDKDF (reference sequence). In DNA, the CDR3 is TGTGCCACCAGCAGAAGGCTCTCTGGGTATAGCAATCAGCCCCAGCATTTT. It is translated as CATSRRLSGYSNQPQHF.

The chain has TRBV6-5 and TRBJ1-1; D gene uncertain. The CDR3 totals 11 residues. V shed 10 bases and J shed 1 base, with 7 bases lying between them. The germline V gene has CDR1 MNHEY and CDR2 SVGAGI. CDR3 bases: TGTGCCACCCGGAGGAACACTGAAGCTTTCTTT. Translating gives CATRRNTEAFF.

The chain joins TRBV29-1 to TRBJ1-1; D not resolved. V was shortened by 7 bases and J by 3 bases, with 15 bases between the two germline ends. CDR1 and CDR2 from the germline V gene are SQVTM and ANQGSEA. This CDR3 region has 13 residues. CDR3 bases: TGCAGCGCGGAAAGGGCCCTGGACACTGAAGCTTTCTTT. This sequence encodes CSAERALDTEAFF.

The V and J genes are TRBV7-9 and TRBJ2-7, with 12 bases fitting TRBD1. Trimming removed 5 bases from V and 6 bases from J; junction bases left unmatched: 14. The CDR3 contains 17 residues. The germline V gene has CDR1 SEHNR and CDR2 FQNEAQ (reference sequence). DNA of the CDR3: TGTGCCAGCAGCCAACCCCGTGGTGGGACAGGGGGCAGCGAGCAGTACTTC. This translates into CASSQPRGGTGGSEQYF.

CDR3 region: CSVHSSYGYTF. CDR3 sequence (DNA): TGCAGCGTTCACTCCTCCTATGGCTACACCTTC. The chain employs TRBV29-1 and TRBJ1-2; D is unclear. The CDR3 sequence is 11 residues long. V dropped 5 bases and J dropped 4 bases, with 8 bases sitting between them. Looked up from germline, CDR1 is SQVTM and CDR2 is ANQGSEA.

The sample holds one count of this clone. The chain joins TRBV5-4 to TRBJ2-2; TRBD1 matches at 10 bases. V lost 4 bases, J lost 4 bases, and 4 bases stayed unmatched. The germline V gene has CDR1 SGHNT and CDR2 YYREEE (reference sequence). The CDR3 length is 15 residues. This CDR3 is CASSPRTGGTGELFF. The CDR3 region has the DNA TGTGCCAGCAGCCCGCGGACAGGGGGCACCGGGGAGCTGTTTTTT.

This chain links TRBV18 with TRBJ2-1, with D perhaps matching TRBD2 (5 bases). The germline CDR1 and CDR2 sequences are KGHSH and LQKENI. The CDR3 is made up of 15 amino acids. Trimming shortened V by 3 bases and J by 6 bases, and 15 bases separated the two germline ends. This chain's CDR3 is CASSPVLVSGNEQFF. The CDR3 nucleotides read TGTGCCAGCTCACCGGTACTAGTAAGTGGCAATGAGCAGTTCTTC.

The rearrangement links TRBV19 to TRBJ2-2; D is perhaps TRBD2 (6 bases). CDR3 size: 15 residues. Between the trimmed V and J ends, which lost 1 base and 3 bases, there was a span of 9 bases. Germline V gene sequence: CDR1 LNHDA, CDR2 SQIVND (reference sequence). In DNA form, the CDR3 reads TGTGCCAGTAGTATAGGTAGCGGATACACCGGGGAGCTGTTTTTT. Amino acid sequence: CASSIGSGYTGELFF.

This clone was counted between two and nine times. The chain has TRBV10-3 and TRBJ1-1; 7 nucleotides line up with TRBD1. The germline gives CDR1 ENHRY, CDR2 SYGVKD. There are 14 residues in the CDR3. With 6 bases clipped from V and 3 bases from J, the junction kept 7 bases outside the gene matches. CDR3 DNA sequence: TGTGCCATCAGGAGGGACAGAACGGACACTGAAGCTTTCTTT. This encodes CAIRRDRTDTEAFF.

This clone was seen only once. The genes are TRBV2 and TRBJ2-5; D gene unclear. The V end lost 3 bases, the J end lost 6 bases, and 14 bases lay between the germline ends. Germline-derived CDR1 and CDR2 are SNHLY and FYNNEI. The CDR3 length is 14 residues. This CDR3 is CASSDVATEKTQYF. The CDR3 DNA sequence: TGTGCCAGCAGTGATGTGGCAACTGAAAAGACCCAGTACTTC.

In DNA form, the CDR3 reads TGTGCCAGCAGCTTAATTGGCGGGAGAACAGATACGCAGTATTTT. It translates to CASSLIGGRTDTQYF. The chain recombines TRBV7-9 with TRBJ2-3, with 7 bases that match TRBD2. This CDR3 is 15 amino acids long. Trimming took 2 bases from V and 3 from J; bases not matched to a gene: 5. Germline V lookup: CDR1 SEHNR, CDR2 FQNEAQ (reference sequence).

This sequence joins TRBV5-1 and TRBJ2-7, with TRBD2 matching over 8 bases. This CDR3 has 13 amino acids. After removal of 5 bases from V and 3 bases from J, the junction contained 4 bases not matched to a gene. Germline CDR1 and CDR2: SGHRS and YFSETQ. The CDR3 nucleotides are TGCGCCAGCAGACCAAGCGGGAGCTACGAGCAGTACTTC. This gives the protein CASRPSGSYEQYF.

The chain links TRBV5-1 to TRBJ1-2; tentatively, D is TRBD1 (5 bases). The CDR3 is 15 amino acids. Trimming stripped 7 bases from V and 4 bases from J, with 20 bases between. The germline gives CDR1 SGHRS, CDR2 YFSETQ. This CDR3 is CASRPRLTGGYGYTF. The CDR3 nucleotides read TGCGCCAGCCGCCCCCGACTCACCGGGGGCTATGGCTACACCTTC. Together with reference TRBV5-1 and TRBJ1-2, the CDR3 gives the full variable domain: KAGVTQTPRYLIKTRGQQVTLSCSPISGHRSVSWYQQTPGQGLQFLFEYFSETQRNKGNFPGRFSGRQFSNSRSEMNVSTLELGDSALYLCASRPRLTGGYGYTFGSGTRLTVV.

The gene calls are TRBV28 and TRBJ1-3; a possible D gene is TRBD1 (5 bases). The V gene lost 7 bases and the J gene lost 2 bases, with 18 bases spanning the gap. Germline assignment: CDR1 MDHEN and CDR2 SYDVKM. The CDR3 length is 16 residues. CDR3 nucleotide sequence: TGTGCCAGCAAGGGACCTATTCTCCCCCCTGGAAACACCATATATTTT. It is translated as CASKGPILPPGNTIYF.

The CDR3 DNA is TGTGCCAGCAGTTACTCGGTCCCCGGGGAACACGAGCAGTACTTC. Residues: CASSYSVPGEHEQYF. V and J are TRBV6-6 and TRBJ2-5; tentatively, D is TRBD2 (5 bases). The DNA matches TRBJ2-7 better at its end, which makes the J call doubtful. CDR1 and CDR2 (germline): MNHNY, SVGAGI (reference sequence). This CDR3 region has 15 residues.

This clone was detected only a few times. J is TRBJ1-3 and V is TRBV11-3, with unresolved D. Trimming removed 6 bases at V and 1 base at J, with 13 bases between. This CDR3 has 15 residues. Per germline, CDR1 SGHNT and CDR2 YENEEA. CDR3 loop: CASSLGGESGNTIYF. CDR3 DNA: TGTGCCAGCAGTTTGGGCGGGGAGTCTGGAAACACCATATATTTT.